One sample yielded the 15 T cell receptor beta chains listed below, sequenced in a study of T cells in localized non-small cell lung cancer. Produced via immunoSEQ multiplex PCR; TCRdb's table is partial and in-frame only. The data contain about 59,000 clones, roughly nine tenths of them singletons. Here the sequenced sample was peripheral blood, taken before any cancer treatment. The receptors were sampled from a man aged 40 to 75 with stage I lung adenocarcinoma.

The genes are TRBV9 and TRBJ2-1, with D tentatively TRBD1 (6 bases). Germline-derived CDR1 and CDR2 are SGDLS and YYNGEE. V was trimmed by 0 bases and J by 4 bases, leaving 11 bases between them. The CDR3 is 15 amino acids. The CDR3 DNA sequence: TGTGCCAGCAGCGTAGATCAGGGGTCTTACAATGAGCAGTTCTTC. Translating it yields CASSVDQGSYNEQFF.

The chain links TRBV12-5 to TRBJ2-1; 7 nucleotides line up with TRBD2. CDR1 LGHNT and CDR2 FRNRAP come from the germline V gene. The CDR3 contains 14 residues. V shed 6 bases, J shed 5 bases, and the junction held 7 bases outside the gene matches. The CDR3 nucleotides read TGTGCTAGTGGCCCACCGGGACTAAACAATGAGCAGTTCTTC. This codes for CASGPPGLNNEQFF.

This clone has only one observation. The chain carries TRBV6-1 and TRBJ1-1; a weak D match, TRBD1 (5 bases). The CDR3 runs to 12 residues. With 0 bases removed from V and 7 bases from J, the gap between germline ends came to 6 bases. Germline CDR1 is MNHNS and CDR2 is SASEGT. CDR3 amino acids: CASSEARDEAFF. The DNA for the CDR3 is TGTGCCAGCAGTGAAGCCAGGGATGAAGCTTTCTTT.

CDR3 in DNA: TGTGCCAGCAGCGTAGCTAGCGGGACGAATGAGCAGTTCTTC. Protein sequence: CASSVASGTNEQFF. J is TRBJ2-1 and V is TRBV9, with 9 bases lining up with TRBD2. Germline V CDR1 and CDR2: SGDLS, YYNGEE. J lost 7 bases, V lost 0 bases, and 2 bases had no gene match. This CDR3 is built from 14 residues.

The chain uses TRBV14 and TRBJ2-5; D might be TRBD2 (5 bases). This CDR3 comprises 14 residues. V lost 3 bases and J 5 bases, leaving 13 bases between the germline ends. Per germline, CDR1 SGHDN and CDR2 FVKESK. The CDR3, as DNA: TGTGCCAGCAGCCAGGGCGGGCGAAGGGAGACCCAGTACTTC. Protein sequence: CASSQGGRRETQYF.

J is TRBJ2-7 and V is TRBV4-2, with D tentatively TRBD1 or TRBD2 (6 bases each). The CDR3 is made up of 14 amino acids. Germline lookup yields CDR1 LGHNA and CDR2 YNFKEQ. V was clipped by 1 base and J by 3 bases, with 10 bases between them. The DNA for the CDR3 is TGTGCCAGCAGCCAAGGGGGGGACAACTACGAGCAGTACTTC. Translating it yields CASSQGGDNYEQYF.

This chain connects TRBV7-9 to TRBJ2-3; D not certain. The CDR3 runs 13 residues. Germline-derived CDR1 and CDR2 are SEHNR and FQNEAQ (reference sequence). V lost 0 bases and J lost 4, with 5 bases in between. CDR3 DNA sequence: TGTGCCAGCAGCTTAGCGCGTTCAGATACGCAGTATTTT. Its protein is CASSLARSDTQYF.

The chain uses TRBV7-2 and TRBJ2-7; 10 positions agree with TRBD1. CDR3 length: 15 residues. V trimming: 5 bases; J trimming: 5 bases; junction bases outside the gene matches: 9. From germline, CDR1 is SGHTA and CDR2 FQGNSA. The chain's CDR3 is CASSAGTGERNEQYF. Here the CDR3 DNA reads TGTGCCAGCAGCGCCGGGACAGGGGAAAGGAACGAGCAGTACTTC.

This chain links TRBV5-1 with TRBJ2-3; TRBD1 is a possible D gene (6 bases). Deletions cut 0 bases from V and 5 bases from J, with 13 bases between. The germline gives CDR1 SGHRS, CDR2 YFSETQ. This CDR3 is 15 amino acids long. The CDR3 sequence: CASSLDGRGIDTQYF. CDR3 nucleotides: TGCGCCAGCAGCTTGGACGGCAGGGGTATAGATACGCAGTATTTT.

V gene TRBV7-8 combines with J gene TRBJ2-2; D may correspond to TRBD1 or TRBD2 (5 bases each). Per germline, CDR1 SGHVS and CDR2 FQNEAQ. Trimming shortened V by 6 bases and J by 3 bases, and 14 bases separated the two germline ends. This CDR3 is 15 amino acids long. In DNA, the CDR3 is TGTGCCAGCAGGCTTCTTGGGGGAGACACCGGGGAGCTGTTTTTT. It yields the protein CASRLLGGDTGELFF.

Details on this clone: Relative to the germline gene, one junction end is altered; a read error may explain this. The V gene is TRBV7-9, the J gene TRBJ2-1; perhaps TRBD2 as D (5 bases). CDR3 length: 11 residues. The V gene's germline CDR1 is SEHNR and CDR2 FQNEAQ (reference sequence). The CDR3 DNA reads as TGTGCCAGCAGCAGTAGCGTTGTAGGGATCTTC. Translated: CASSSSVVGIF.

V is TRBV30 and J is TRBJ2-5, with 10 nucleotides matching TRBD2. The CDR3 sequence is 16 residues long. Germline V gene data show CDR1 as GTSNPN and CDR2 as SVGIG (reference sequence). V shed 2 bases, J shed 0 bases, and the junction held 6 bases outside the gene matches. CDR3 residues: CAWSLLAGAYQETQYF. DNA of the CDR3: TGTGCCTGGAGTTTGCTAGCGGGAGCCTACCAAGAGACCCAGTACTTC.

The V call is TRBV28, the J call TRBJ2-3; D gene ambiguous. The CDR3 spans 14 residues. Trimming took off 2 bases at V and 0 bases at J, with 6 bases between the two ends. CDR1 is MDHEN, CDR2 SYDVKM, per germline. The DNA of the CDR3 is TGTGCCAGCAGTTTAAGGTCCAGCACAGATACGCAGTATTTT. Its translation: CASSLRSSTDTQYF.

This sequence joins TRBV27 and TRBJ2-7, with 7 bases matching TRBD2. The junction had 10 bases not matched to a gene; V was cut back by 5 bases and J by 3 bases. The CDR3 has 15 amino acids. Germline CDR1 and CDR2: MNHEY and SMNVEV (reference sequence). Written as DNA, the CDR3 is TGTGCCAGCAGTCTCGCGGGAGTGGGGGACTACGAGCAGTACTTC. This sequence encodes CASSLAGVGDYEQYF.

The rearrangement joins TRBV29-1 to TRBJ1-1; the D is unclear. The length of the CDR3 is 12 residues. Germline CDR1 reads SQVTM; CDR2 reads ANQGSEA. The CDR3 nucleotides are TGCAGTCTTTCGGAATCCGGCTCTGGGGCTTTCTTT. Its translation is CSLSESGSGAFF.